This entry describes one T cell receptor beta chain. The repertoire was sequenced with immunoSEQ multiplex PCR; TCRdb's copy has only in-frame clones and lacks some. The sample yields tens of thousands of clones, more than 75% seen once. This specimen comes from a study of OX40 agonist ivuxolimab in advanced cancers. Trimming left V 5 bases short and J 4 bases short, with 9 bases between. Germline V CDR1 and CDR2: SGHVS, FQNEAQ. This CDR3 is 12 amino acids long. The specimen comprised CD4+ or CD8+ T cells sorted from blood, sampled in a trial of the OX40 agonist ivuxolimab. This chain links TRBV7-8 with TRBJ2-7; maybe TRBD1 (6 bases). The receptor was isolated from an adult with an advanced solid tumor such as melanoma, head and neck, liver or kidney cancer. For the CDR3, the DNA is TGTGCCAGCAGCCGGACAGTTTACGAGCAGTACTTC. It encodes CASSRTVYEQYF.